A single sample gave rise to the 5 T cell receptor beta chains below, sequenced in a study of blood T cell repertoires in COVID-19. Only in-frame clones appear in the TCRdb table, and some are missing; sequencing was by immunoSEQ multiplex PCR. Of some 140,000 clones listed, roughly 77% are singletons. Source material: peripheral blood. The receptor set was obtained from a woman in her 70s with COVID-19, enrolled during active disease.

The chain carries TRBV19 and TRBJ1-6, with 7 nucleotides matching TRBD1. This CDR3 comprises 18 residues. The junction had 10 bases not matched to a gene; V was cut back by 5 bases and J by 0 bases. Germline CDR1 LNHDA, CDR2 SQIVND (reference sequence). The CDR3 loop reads CASSRDSGGSSYNSPLHF. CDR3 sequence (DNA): TGTGCCAGTAGTCGGGACAGCGGGGGTTCCTCCTATAATTCACCCCTCCACTTT.

CDR3 loop: CASSYHKSNTEAFF. The CDR3, as DNA: TGTGCCAGCAGTTACCACAAGTCAAACACTGAAGCTTTCTTT. V is TRBV6-5 and J is TRBJ1-1; no clear D gene. Germline CDR1 and CDR2: MNHEY and SVGAGI. This CDR3 has 14 amino acids. V was clipped by 2 bases and J by 2 bases, with 9 bases between them.

CDR3 amino acids: CASSSQLRGPGNTIYF. CDR3 bases: TGCGCCAGCAGTTCCCAACTCAGGGGGCCGGGGAACACCATATATTTT. The rearrangement joins TRBV5-1 to TRBJ1-3, with 8 bases matching TRBD1. Unmatched junction bases numbered 14, after V lost 5 bases and J lost 7 bases. The CDR3 contains 16 residues. Germline loops: CDR1 SGHRS, CDR2 YFSETQ.

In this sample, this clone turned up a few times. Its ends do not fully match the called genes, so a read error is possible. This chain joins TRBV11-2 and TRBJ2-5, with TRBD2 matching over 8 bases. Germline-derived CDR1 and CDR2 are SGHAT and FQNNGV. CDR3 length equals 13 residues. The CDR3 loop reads CASSLEAGGGSHF. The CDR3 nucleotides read TGTGCCAGCAGCTTAGAAGCAGGCGGGGGGTCCCACTTC.

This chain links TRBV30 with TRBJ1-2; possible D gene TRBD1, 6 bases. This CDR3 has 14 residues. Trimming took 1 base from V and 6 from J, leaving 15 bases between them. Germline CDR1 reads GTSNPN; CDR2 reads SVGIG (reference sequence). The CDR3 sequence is CAWSGLQGVHGYTF. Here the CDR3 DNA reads TGTGCCTGGAGTGGTTTACAGGGTGTCCATGGCTACACCTTC.